The clone carrying this TCR beta chain was detected a few times. Its matching antigen is unknown. The V gene's germline CDR1 is SGHDN and CDR2 FVKESK. The CDR3 has 14 amino acids. V was cut by 1 base and J by 6 bases, with 9 bases left in between. This sample was included in a study of human T cells and chemical hapten exposure. Study information: Alopecia areata, totalis or universalis was found in mostly female patients. Study-level findings and limits: Among expanded TCRs, significantly more large CDR3 similarity clusters formed than among controls. PT1 expanded TCR counts and patch test score were linked, and their correlation was positive.

Time point specified: pre-sensitization, week 0. Treatment of the sample: therapeutic diphenylcyclopropenone sensitization with weekly scalp DPC. Blood was collected ahead of every patch test applied. TCRdb re-analysed the RACE reads in MiXCR, keeping a single row per CDR3 protein. The repertoire holds about 98,000 distinct CDR3 sequences, with 10% to 11% as singletons. Sequenced material: whole blood, taken in connection with sensitization to the hapten diphenylcyclopropenone (DPC). The TCR comes from a woman aged 60 to 75 with alopecia areata. Some clones in this sample may be carry-over from other donors' samples. The chain joins TRBV14 to TRBJ1-4; D remains unclear. CDR3 residues: CASSQGTWDEKLFF. The CDR3 DNA follows: TGTGCCAGCAGCCAAGGGACCTGGGATGAAAAACTGTTTTTT.